Listed below are T cell receptor beta chains from one sample, sequenced in a study of shared clonotypes between healthy human individuals. Generated by immunoSEQ multiplex PCR, the TCRdb table keeps only in-frame clones and is missing some. The table lists fewer than 700,000 clones, around 95% of them singletons. Material: naive CD8+ T cells sorted from blood. All receptors derive from a woman aged 25 to 39 in good health. The CDR3 runs from the conserved cysteine through the conserved F or W. D genes are given only for firm matches. Clone size is not always given. Where it is, it says once, few, many or a class for expanded clones.

TRBJ2-7,-,TRBD2,TRBV4-1,TGCGCCAGCAGCCAAGCCGTAGCGGGAGGCGAGCAGTACTTC,CASSQAVAGGEQYF
TRBJ2-7,-,-,TRBV14,TGTGCCAGCAGCCAAGTTCCGGGAACCCACGAGCAGTACTTC,CASSQVPGTHEQYF
TRBJ2-7,-,TRBD2,TRBV2,TGTGCCAGCAGTGATCGAACTAGCGGGAGATACGAGCAGTACTTC,CASSDRTSGRYEQYF
TRBJ1-5,-,-,TRBV28,TGTGCCAGCAGTTTATGGGACGGCTACCCGTATAGCAATCAGCCCCAGCATTTT,CASSLWDGYPYSNQPQHF
TRBJ2-1,-,-,TRBV20-1,TGCAGTGCTCTGGGCGGAATTGAGCAGTTCTTC,CSALGGIEQFF
TRBJ2-7,-,-,TRBV7-9,TGTGCCAGCAGCTTAGCACTAGGCTCCCTCTACGAGCAGTACTTC,CASSLALGSLYEQYF
TRBJ2-1,-,-,TRBV5-1,TGCGCCAGCAGCTTGGTGACGGGATCCTACAATGAGCAGTTCTTC,CASSLVTGSYNEQFF
TRBJ1-1,-,-,TRBV5-4,TGTGCCAGCAGCTTGGGGGAGGGGGCTGAAGCTTTCTTT,CASSLGEGAEAFF
TRBJ2-7,-,-,TRBV27,TGTGCCAGCAGTTCGGACGATGGGGACGAGCAGTACTTC,CASSSDDGDEQYF
TRBJ2-3,-,-,TRBV4-1,TGCGCCAGCAGCCAAGAGTGGAGCACAGATACGCAGTATTTT,CASSQEWSTDTQYF
TRBJ1-5,-,-,TRBV4-1,TGCGCCAGCAGCCAAGGAGGGCAGCCCCAGCATTTT,CASSQGGQPQHF
TRBJ2-1,-,-,TRBV27,TGTGCCAGCAGGATAGGCGGCGCCGGCAATGAGCAGTTCTTC,CASRIGGAGNEQFF
TRBJ2-3,-,TRBD2,TRBV6-5,TGTGCCAGCAGTTACTCAACGGGAGGGTCCCCAGATACGCAGTATTTT,CASSYSTGGSPDTQYF
TRBJ2-7,-,TRBD2,TRBV29-1,TGCAGCGTTGAAGGGATGGTGAGCGGGAGTACGTACGAGCAGTACTTC,CSVEGMVSGSTYEQYF
TRBJ2-7,few,TRBD1,TRBV16,TGTGCCAGCAGCCCGGAGACAGGGGGTATTGATTGGTACTTC,CASSPETGGIDWYF
TRBJ1-1,-,-,TRBV27,TGTGCCAGCAGTTTTCTCGGAGGGAACACTGAAGCTTTCTTT,CASSFLGGNTEAFF
TRBJ2-3,-,TRBD1,TRBV4-1,TGCGCCAGCAGCCACAGAGGTTGGGACAGGGGACGATCTAGCACAGATACGCAGTATTTT,CASSHRGWDRGRSSTDTQYF
TRBJ1-4,-,TRBD1,TRBV18,TGTGCCAGCTCACCACAGGACAGGGGGTTTGCCAATGAAAAACTGTTTTTT,CASSPQDRGFANEKLFF
TRBJ1-6,once,TRBD1,TRBV28,TGTGCCAGCAGTCTAACAGGGGGGGCTTATTCACCCCTCCACTTT,CASSLTGGAYSPLHF
TRBJ1-5,-,-,TRBV9,TGTGCCAGCAGCGTTAATTCCAATCAGCCCCAGCATTTT,CASSVNSNQPQHF
TRBJ2-1,-,TRBD2,TRBV10-1,TGCGCCAGCTCTAGACTAGCGGGAGGACCAGGGCATGAGCAGTTCTTC,CASSRLAGGPGHEQFF